Listed here are 5 T cell receptor beta chains from one sample, sequenced in a study of blood T cell repertoires in COVID-19. The data were produced by immunoSEQ multiplex PCR, yet TCRdb's version contains in-frame clones alone and is incomplete. The repertoire holds around 39,000 clones, with 80% as singletons. The material sequenced was peripheral blood. All receptors derive from a woman in her 70s with acute or convalescent COVID-19.

The chain is built from TRBV21-1 and TRBJ2-7; the table names TRBD2, a call not compared with the DNA. TRBV21-1 is a listed pseudogene. This CDR3 is built from 14 residues. The CDR3: CASSKEKEEYEQYF. CDR3 nucleotide sequence: TGTGCCAGCAGCAAAGAGAAAGAAGAGTACGAGCAGTACTTC.

The chain carries TRBV7-2 and TRBJ2-3, with D possibly TRBD1 on 5 matching bases. The ends were cut back, 5 bases at V and 4 bases at J, with 16 bases in the middle. The CDR3 runs 15 residues. From germline, CDR1 is SGHTA and CDR2 FQGNSA. CDR3 sequence (DNA): TGTGCCAGCAGCACCCTAGGGGTTAGTTCAGATACGCAGTATTTT. The encoded protein is CASSTLGVSSDTQYF.

This clone was recorded only once. CDR3 amino acids: CSVLGRMYQETQYF. The CDR3 nucleotides read TGCAGCGTTTTGGGCAGGATGTACCAAGAGACCCAGTACTTC. The chain joins TRBV29-1 to TRBJ2-5; D not certain. The CDR3 is 14 amino acids. The V gene's germline CDR1 is SQVTM and CDR2 ANQGSEA. Trimming removed 5 bases from V and 0 bases from J, with 13 bases in between.

This clone was counted a single time. The chain combines TRBV2 with TRBJ2-5; the D gene is possibly TRBD2 (6 bases). Deletions cut 11 bases from V and 2 bases from J, with 18 bases between. CDR1 SNHLY and CDR2 FYNNEI come from the germline V gene. The CDR3 is 14 residues long. CDR3 in DNA: TGTGCCGGGGGGACGATCCCTTTACAAGAGACCCAGTACTTC. Translation: CAGGTIPLQETQYF.

This clone was observed a single time. The chain uses TRBV19 and TRBJ1-5, with D unresolved. Trimming took 4 bases from V and 7 from J, leaving 14 bases between them. CDR3 length: 14 amino acids. Germline V gene lookup returns CDR1 LNHDA and CDR2 SQIVND (reference sequence). The CDR3 nucleotides are TGTGCCAGTAGTAAAACCGAAACAAACCAGCCCCAGCATTTT. It specifies CASSKTETNQPQHF.